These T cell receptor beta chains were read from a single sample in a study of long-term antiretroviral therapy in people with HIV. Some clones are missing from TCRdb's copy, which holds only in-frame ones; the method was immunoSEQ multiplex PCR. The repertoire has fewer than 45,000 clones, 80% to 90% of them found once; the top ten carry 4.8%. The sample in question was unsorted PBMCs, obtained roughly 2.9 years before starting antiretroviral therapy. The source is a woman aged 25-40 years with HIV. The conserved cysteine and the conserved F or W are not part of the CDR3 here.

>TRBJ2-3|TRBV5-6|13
ASSLVSGGVDTQY
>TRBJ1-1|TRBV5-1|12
ASRPQRGGTEAF
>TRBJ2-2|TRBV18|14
ASSPPEKVGTGELF
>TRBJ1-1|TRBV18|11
ASSRQANTEAF
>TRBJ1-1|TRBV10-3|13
AISESRGRLGEAF
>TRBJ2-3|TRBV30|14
AWSVRALAGADTQY
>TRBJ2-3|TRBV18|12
ASSPIRGGDTQY
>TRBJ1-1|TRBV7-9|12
ASSLDLGGTEAF
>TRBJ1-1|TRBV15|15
ATSGKYLEQGNTEAF
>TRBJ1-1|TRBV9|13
ASSGGPGQGAEAF
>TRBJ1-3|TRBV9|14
ASSEGMSGAGNTIY
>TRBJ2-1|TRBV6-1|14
ASSEWSGQGLNEQF
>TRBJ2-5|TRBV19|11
ASQGLASETQY
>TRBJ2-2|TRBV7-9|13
ASSDRLANTGELF
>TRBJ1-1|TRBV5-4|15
ASSLVGASAGRTEAF
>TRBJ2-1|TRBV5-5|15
ASSLQVGQRSYNEQF
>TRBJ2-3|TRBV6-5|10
ASRATGVGEY
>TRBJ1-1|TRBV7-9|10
ASSLAGPEAF
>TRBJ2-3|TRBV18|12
ASSPLKRTDTQY
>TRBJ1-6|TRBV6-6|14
ASSYRQDSPPSALH
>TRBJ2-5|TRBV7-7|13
ASSAGTGGVETQY
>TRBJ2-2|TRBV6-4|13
ASSATELGTGELF
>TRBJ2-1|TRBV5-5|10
ASSFWAREQF
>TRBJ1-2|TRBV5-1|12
ASSLGFQGDGYT
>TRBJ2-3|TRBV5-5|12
ASSLWVSTDTQY
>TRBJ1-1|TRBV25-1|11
ASSQTANTEAF
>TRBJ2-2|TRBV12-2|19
ASRFLLEGRDPRSNTGELF
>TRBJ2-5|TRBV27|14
ASSTAQGPYQETQY
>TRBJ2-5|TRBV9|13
ASSAQLAGGETQY
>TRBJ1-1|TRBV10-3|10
AISETNTEAF
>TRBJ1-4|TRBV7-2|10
ASSLGWGELF
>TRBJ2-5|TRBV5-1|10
ASSSPQETQY
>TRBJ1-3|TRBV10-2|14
ASTPTGDKSGNTIY
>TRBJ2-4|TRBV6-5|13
ASSYSTGSKNIQY
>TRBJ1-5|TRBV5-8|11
ASSPYSNQPQH
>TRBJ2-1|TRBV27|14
ASSSRGLDHYNEQF
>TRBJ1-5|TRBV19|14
ASSIQGTDSNQPQH
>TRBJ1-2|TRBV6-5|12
ASSQSLGGGGYT
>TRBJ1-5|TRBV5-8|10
ASSLYNQPQH
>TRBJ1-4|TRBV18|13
ASSPDQGLGEKLF
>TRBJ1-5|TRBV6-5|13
ASSTGTRGNQPQH